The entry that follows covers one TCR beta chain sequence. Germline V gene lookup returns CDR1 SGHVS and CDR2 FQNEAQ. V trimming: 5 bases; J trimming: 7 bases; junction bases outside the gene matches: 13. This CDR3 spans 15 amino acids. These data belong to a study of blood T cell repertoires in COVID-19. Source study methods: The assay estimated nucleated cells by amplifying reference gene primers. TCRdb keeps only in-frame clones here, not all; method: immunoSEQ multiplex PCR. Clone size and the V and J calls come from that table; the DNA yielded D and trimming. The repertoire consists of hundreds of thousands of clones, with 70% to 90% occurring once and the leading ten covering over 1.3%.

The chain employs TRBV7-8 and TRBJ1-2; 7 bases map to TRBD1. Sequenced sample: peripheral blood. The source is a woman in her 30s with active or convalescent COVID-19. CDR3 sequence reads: CASSLREGATGGYTF. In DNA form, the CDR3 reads TGTGCCAGCAGCCTACGGGAGGGGGCCACGGGTGGCTACACCTTC.